Listed here are 23 T cell receptor beta chains from one sample, sequenced in a study of identical twins. TCRdb redid the calling of the 5' RACE reads with MiXCR, one entry per CDR3 protein. The data hold about 890,000 distinct CDR3 sequences, with roughly 12% observed a single time. This same sample was also part of a study on yellow fever vaccine responses in identical twins.

Sequencing used PBMCs. All receptors derive from a woman between 18 and 29 years old in good health.

This chain connects TRBV20-1 to TRBJ2-3; TRBD2 matches 8 bases. Germline values: CDR1 DFQATT, CDR2 SNEGSKA (reference sequence). The CDR3 has 17 amino acids. V lost 1 base and J lost 0; bases outside the gene matches: 9. CDR3 sequence: CSARVLKASGSTDTQYF. CDR3 in DNA: TGCAGTGCTAGAGTACTTAAGGCTAGCGGGAGCACAGATACGCAGTATTTT.

This clonotype occurred a few times. This chain connects TRBV4-1 to TRBJ2-1; perhaps TRBD1 as D (6 bases). Germline V gives CDR1 MGHRA, CDR2 YSYEKL. The length of the CDR3 is 13 residues. The V end was cut by 4 bases, the J end by 6 bases, with 10 bases between. CDR3 sequence: CASSRTVVNEQFF. Here the CDR3 DNA reads TGCGCCAGCAGCCGGACAGTCGTCAATGAGCAGTTCTTC.

The chain links TRBV3-1 to TRBJ2-6; 10 positions match TRBD1. Germline-derived CDR1 and CDR2 are LGHDT and YNNKEL (reference sequence). V dropped 9 bases and J dropped 0; count of bases not matched to a gene: 5. This CDR3 is built from 16 residues. The CDR3: CASRDRGYSGANVLTF. DNA for the CDR3: TGTGCCAGTAGGGACAGGGGATACTCTGGGGCCAACGTCCTGACTTTC.

DNA for the CDR3: TGTGCCAGCAACCCGGGGGGCCCCTACGAGCAGTACTTC. It translates to CASNPGGPYEQYF. This chain links TRBV6-6 with TRBJ2-7; possibly TRBD2 for D (7 bases). This CDR3 comprises 13 residues. V gave up 7 bases and J gave up 2 bases, with 12 bases separating them. CDR1 and CDR2 (germline): MNHNY, SVGAGI (reference sequence).

This clonotype has only a few counts. J is TRBJ2-3 and V is TRBV11-2, with D unresolved. Germline lookup yields CDR1 SGHAT and CDR2 FQNNGV. V was cut by 1 base and J by 6 bases, with 8 bases left in between. CDR3 length equals 13 residues. CDR3 coding DNA: TGTGCCAGCAGCTTAGTTTCGGTGGATACGCAGTATTTT. Translation gives CASSLVSVDTQYF.

This clonotype was picked up a small number of times. This rearrangement joins TRBV27 to TRBJ1-5, with TRBD1 identical over 8 bases. This CDR3 has 15 residues. The germline V gene has CDR1 MNHEY and CDR2 SMNVEV (reference sequence). V lost 3 bases to trimming and J lost 3 bases; unmatched junction nucleotides: 4. The CDR3 DNA reads TGTGCCAGCAGTTTGCGGACAGGGAACAATCAGCCCCAGCATTTT. Its translation: CASSLRTGNNQPQHF.

The table lists this clonotype with a few counts. J is TRBJ2-3 and V is TRBV6-1, with D perhaps assigned TRBD1 or TRBD2 (5 bases each). Germline V gene data show CDR1 as MNHNS and CDR2 as SASEGT. This CDR3 has 17 amino acids. The ends were cut back, 6 bases at V and 4 bases at J, with 23 bases in the middle. The CDR3 DNA reads as TGTGCCAGCAGCCGAGGGCCCCAGGGTATTGGCGCAGATACGCAGTATTTT. Its protein is CASSRGPQGIGADTQYF.

This clonotype was detected only a few times. The V and J genes are TRBV2 and TRBJ2-1; D is tentatively TRBD1 or TRBD2 (5 bases each). The length of the CDR3 is 13 residues. V lost 9 bases and J 4 bases, leaving 13 bases between the germline ends. In germline, CDR1 is SNHLY, CDR2 FYNNEI. The CDR3 coding sequence is TGTGCCAGTATGAGGGGAATTTACAATGAGCAGTTCTTC. Translation: CASMRGIYNEQFF.

The chain has TRBV6-5 and TRBJ2-2; weak D call: TRBD2 (5 bases). Germline V gene data show CDR1 as MNHEY and CDR2 as SVGAGI. V lost 0 bases and J lost 8, with 10 bases in between. The CDR3 contains 14 residues. The CDR3 spells CASSYSRVAGELFF. CDR3 nucleotide sequence: TGTGCCAGCAGTTACTCGAGGGTTGCGGGGGAGCTGTTTTTT.

This clonotype appeared many times. The genes are TRBV20-1 and TRBJ2-1; 13 bases match TRBD2. The V segment lost 6 bases and the J segment 8 bases; nucleotides outside the gene matches: 10. This CDR3 contains 15 residues. CDR1 DFQATT and CDR2 SNEGSKA come from the germline V gene (reference sequence). The CDR3 reads CSASAGTSGIHEQFF. DNA for the CDR3: TGCAGTGCCTCGGCCGGGACTAGCGGGATCCATGAGCAGTTCTTC.

The V and J genes are TRBV11-2 and TRBJ2-7, with a weak D call TRBD1 (6 bases). The CDR3 extends over 13 amino acids. Germline V gene lookup returns CDR1 SGHAT and CDR2 FQNNGV. The CDR3 sequence: CASSLDRYHEQYV. CDR3 coding DNA: TGTGCCAGCAGCCTAGACAGGTACCACGAGCAGTACGTC.

The chain links TRBV11-1 to TRBJ2-5; 9 nucleotides line up with TRBD1. CDR3 length: 20 residues. CDR1 and CDR2 from the germline V gene are SGHAT and FQDESV (reference sequence). V dropped 3 bases and J dropped 2; count of bases not matched to a gene: 19. The CDR3 nucleotides read TGTGCCAGCAGCTTCCTACTTTCGGGACAGGGTCCAATCTTACAAGAGACCCAGTACTTC. This encodes CASSFLLSGQGPILQETQYF.

This clonotype was seen only a few times. The chain joins TRBV11-1 to TRBJ1-2; 12 bases match TRBD1. This CDR3 is built from 18 residues. CDR1 is SGHAT and CDR2 is FQDESV in the germline V gene (reference sequence). The junction had 10 bases not matched to a gene; V was cut back by 3 bases and J by 2 bases. This CDR3 is CASSFAPGQGAQNYGYTF. Written as DNA, the CDR3 is TGTGCCAGCAGCTTTGCACCGGGACAGGGGGCTCAGAACTATGGCTACACCTTC.

This clonotype was seen a few times. The chain carries TRBV4-1 and TRBJ1-3; no clear D gene. V gave up 0 bases and J gave up 11 bases, with 11 bases separating them. Germline V gives CDR1 MGHRA, CDR2 YSYEKL. The CDR3 covers 13 residues. The chain's CDR3 is CASSQDNRVSIYF. In nucleotides, the CDR3 is TGCGCCAGCAGCCAAGATAATAGGGTATCCATATATTTT.

This clonotype was seen many times. The rearrangement links TRBV7-9 to TRBJ2-7; a possible D gene is TRBD1 (6 bases). Trimming took 2 bases from V and 3 from J, leaving 11 bases between them. This CDR3 contains 14 residues. Germline V gives CDR1 SEHNR, CDR2 FQNEAQ (reference sequence). CDR3 nucleotide sequence: TGTGCCAGCAGCTTACGACAGGAAAGCTACGAGCAGTACTTC. The encoded protein is CASSLRQESYEQYF. Drawing the rest from reference TRBV7-9 and TRBJ2-7, the complete variable domain is DTGVSQNPRHKITKRGQNVTFRCDPISEHNRLYWYRQTLGQGPEFLTYFQNEAQLEKSRLLSDRFSAERPKGSFSTLEIQRTEQGDSAMYLCASSLRQESYEQYFGPGTRLTVT.

This clonotype was picked up a small number of times. V and J are TRBV12-5 and TRBJ1-5; D is unresolved. V lost 4 bases and J lost 5, with 9 bases in between. Germline assignment: CDR1 LGHNT and CDR2 FRNRAP. The CDR3 consists of 13 residues. The CDR3 sequence: CASGSTVYQPQHF. CDR3 DNA sequence: TGTGCTAGTGGTTCCACGGTGTATCAGCCCCAGCATTTT.

This clonotype was counted many times. V is TRBV5-6 and J is TRBJ2-1; D is undetermined. V lost 0 bases, J lost 10 bases, and 17 bases lay in between. The CDR3 is 15 residues long. Germline V gene lookup returns CDR1 SGHDT and CDR2 YYEEEE. The CDR3 DNA reads as TGTGCCAGCAGCTTGGCCCCCTACAACCAACTGGAGCAGTTCTTC. Residues: CASSLAPYNQLEQFF.

This clonotype has a handful of counts. This chain connects TRBV3-1 to TRBJ1-1; TRBD1 matches at 9 bases. Germline V gene sequence: CDR1 LGHDT, CDR2 YNNKEL (reference sequence). J gave up 7 bases and V 2 bases, and 5 bases lay outside the gene matches. CDR3 length: 14 amino acids. The CDR3 protein is CASSQTGQGLEAFF. The CDR3, as DNA: TGTGCCAGCAGCCAAACGGGACAGGGACTTGAAGCTTTCTTT.

V gene TRBV7-9 combines with J gene TRBJ1-4; D possibly corresponds to TRBD1 (5 bases). Deletions cut 1 base from V and 7 bases from J, with 13 bases between. CDR3 size: 15 residues. The germline gives CDR1 SEHNR, CDR2 FQNEAQ (reference sequence). The chain's CDR3 is CASSLVTWGSEKLFF. In nucleotides, the CDR3 is TGTGCCAGCAGCTTAGTGACGTGGGGGAGTGAAAAACTGTTTTTT. Based on the CDR3 plus reference TRBV7-9 and TRBJ1-4, the full variable domain is DTGVSQNPRHKITKRGQNVTFRCDPISEHNRLYWYRQTLGQGPEFLTYFQNEAQLEKSRLLSDRFSAERPKGSFSTLEIQRTEQGDSAMYLCASSLVTWGSEKLFFGSGTQLSVL.

About this clonotype itself: An end of the junction differs from the germline gene, which may be a read error. V and J are TRBV10-3 and TRBJ2-1, with TRBD2 matching 13 bases. Germline V gene data show CDR1 as ENHRY and CDR2 as SYGVKD. The CDR3 has 17 amino acids. The CDR3 protein is CSIRETGLAGVNNEQFF. The CDR3 coding sequence is TGTTCCATCAGGGAGACCGGACTAGCGGGGGTTAACAATGAGCAGTTCTTC.

This clonotype was seen more than once but under ten times. V is TRBV5-1 and J is TRBJ2-7; TRBD2 is a possible D gene (6 bases). The germline V gene has CDR1 SGHRS and CDR2 YFSETQ. The CDR3 extends over 13 amino acids. V gave up 4 bases and J gave up 7 bases, with 15 bases separating them. CDR3 sequence: CASSVGAGLEQYF. The DNA of the CDR3 is TGCGCCAGCAGCGTCGGGGCGGGGTTGGAGCAGTACTTC.

This clonotype was observed a few times. The V gene is TRBV11-2, the J gene TRBJ2-5; D perhaps matches TRBD1 (6 bases). The CDR3 sequence is 15 residues long. Germline-derived CDR1 and CDR2 are SGHAT and FQNNGV. V was trimmed by 5 bases and J by 2 bases, leaving 15 bases between them. Here the CDR3 reads CASSQAGQLQETQYF. The CDR3 coding sequence is TGTGCCAGCAGCCAAGCTGGACAGCTACAAGAGACCCAGTACTTC.

The V gene is TRBV18, the J gene TRBJ2-5; TRBD2 matches at 7 bases. The J segment lost 1 base and the V segment lost 3 bases, leaving 8 bases of the junction unmatched. The germline gives CDR1 KGHSH, CDR2 LQKENI. The CDR3 sequence is 16 residues long. The CDR3 loop is CASSPAGVLSQETQYF. The CDR3 nucleotides are TGTGCCAGCTCACCCGCGGGGGTCTTGAGCCAAGAGACCCAGTACTTC.